Following are 7 T cell receptor beta chains from one sample sequenced in a study of T-cell reconstitution after alpha-beta-depleted transplantation in children. Construction of the TCRbeta library involved unique molecular identifiers. In TCRdb, the PCR reads were re-called with MiXCR into one record per CDR3 protein. The sample carries some 200,000 distinct CDR3 sequences, roughly 15% recorded once. Source: PBMCs from the stem cell graft donor, taken from the stem cell graft. The receptors were sampled from a human donor who donated a stem cell graft to a child with acute lymphoblastic leukemia.

This chain uses TRBV11-2 with TRBJ2-5; maybe TRBD1 (7 bases). There are 13 residues in the CDR3. V was clipped by 7 bases and J by 4 bases, with 13 bases between them. Germline CDR1 and CDR2: SGHAT and FQNNGV. Written as DNA, the CDR3 is TGTGCCAGCAACTTCCAGGGGGGAGAGACCCAGTACTTC. It translates to CASNFQGGETQYF. The whole variable domain, filled in from reference TRBV11-2 and TRBJ2-5, reads EAGVAQSPRYKIIEKRQSVAFWCNPISGHATLYWYQQILGQGPKLLIQFQNNGVVDDSQLPKDRFSAERLKGVDSTLKIQPAKLEDSAVYLCASNFQGGETQYFGPGTRLLVL.

The genes are TRBV20-1 and TRBJ1-5, with a possible D match to TRBD1 (5 bases). Germline CDR1 reads DFQATT; CDR2 reads SNEGSKA (reference sequence). Trimming removed 6 bases at V and 4 bases at J, with 10 bases between. The CDR3 has 12 residues. CDR3 residues: CSAMTENQPQHF. CDR3 nucleotides: TGCAGTGCCATGACAGAGAATCAGCCCCAGCATTTT.

This clonotype was counted at least ten times. V and J are TRBV20-1 and TRBJ2-5, with D perhaps matching TRBD1 or TRBD2 (6 bases each). CDR3 length: 14 amino acids. In germline, CDR1 is DFQATT, CDR2 SNEGSKA (reference sequence). V lost 1 base, J lost 5 bases, and 14 bases lay in between. The CDR3 here is CSARGGGGGETQYF. CDR3 sequence (DNA): TGCAGTGCTAGAGGAGGAGGGGGTGGGGAGACCCAGTACTTC.

This clonotype was detected many times. The chain employs TRBV6-1 and TRBJ1-2; 8 bases are a match to TRBD1. The CDR3 sequence is 15 residues long. Germline assignment: CDR1 MNHNS and CDR2 SASEGT. V lost 5 bases to trimming and J lost 1 base; unmatched junction nucleotides: 6. The CDR3 nucleotides are TGTGCCAGCAGTAGGACAGGGAATGATAACTATGGCTACACCTTC. This encodes CASSRTGNDNYGYTF.

V is TRBV12-3 or TRBV12-4 and J is TRBJ1-1, with a tentative D call TRBD1 (6 bases). The length of the CDR3 is 18 residues. This chain's CDR3 is CTISLGVGGRGGRTEAFF. The CDR3 nucleotides read TGTACCATCAGTTTAGGGGTAGGGGGACGAGGGGGGAGGACTGAAGCTTTCTTT.

In its sample, this clonotype was seen many times. This chain links TRBV12-3 or TRBV12-4 with TRBJ1-2; D is perhaps TRBD1 (5 bases). This CDR3 contains 13 residues. Trimming cost V 8 bases and J 4 bases, with 14 bases left between them. For the CDR3, the DNA is TGTGCCAGCTGGCGGGGGGTGAGCTATGGCTACACCTTC. It codes for CASWRGVSYGYTF.

This clonotype appeared many times. The chain uses TRBV5-1 and TRBJ2-7; D is unresolved. Trimming cost V 0 bases and J 0 bases, with 13 bases left between them. CDR1 and CDR2 from the germline V gene are SGHRS and YFSETQ. The CDR3 length is 16 residues. The CDR3 sequence: CASSLGDRLNSYEQYF. CDR3 in DNA: TGCGCCAGCAGCTTGGGAGACCGGCTTAACTCCTACGAGCAGTACTTC.